This T cell receptor (beta chain) appears in the sequencing data of a study of blood T cell repertoires in COVID-19. Sequenced by immunoSEQ multiplex PCR; TCRdb stores in-frame clones only, minus some. The sample holds about 400,000 clones; about 89% are singletons and the top ten take around 4.4%. CDR1 and CDR2 from the germline V gene are SGHVS and FQNEAQ. V was clipped by 2 bases and J by 1 base, with 11 bases between them. The CDR3 is 15 amino acids. The source of this sequence is a woman in her 30s with acute or convalescent COVID-19. The V gene is TRBV7-8, the J gene TRBJ2-5; weak D call: TRBD2 (6 bases). The sample consisted of peripheral blood. Written as DNA, the CDR3 is TGTGCCAGCAGCTTAACTCTCGGGAGCCAAGAGACCCAGTACTTC. The encoded protein is CASSLTLGSQETQYF.